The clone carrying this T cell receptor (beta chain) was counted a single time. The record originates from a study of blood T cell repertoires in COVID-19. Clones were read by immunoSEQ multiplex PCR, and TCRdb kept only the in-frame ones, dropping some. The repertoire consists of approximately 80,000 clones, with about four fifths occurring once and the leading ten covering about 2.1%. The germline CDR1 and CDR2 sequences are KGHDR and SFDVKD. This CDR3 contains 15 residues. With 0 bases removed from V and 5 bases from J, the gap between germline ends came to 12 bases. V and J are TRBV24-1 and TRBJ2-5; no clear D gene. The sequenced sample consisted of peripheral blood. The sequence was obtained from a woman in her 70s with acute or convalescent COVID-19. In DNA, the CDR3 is TGTGCCACCAGTGATTTGAACGCGGCTGGGGAGACCCAGTACTTC. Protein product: CATSDLNAAGETQYF.